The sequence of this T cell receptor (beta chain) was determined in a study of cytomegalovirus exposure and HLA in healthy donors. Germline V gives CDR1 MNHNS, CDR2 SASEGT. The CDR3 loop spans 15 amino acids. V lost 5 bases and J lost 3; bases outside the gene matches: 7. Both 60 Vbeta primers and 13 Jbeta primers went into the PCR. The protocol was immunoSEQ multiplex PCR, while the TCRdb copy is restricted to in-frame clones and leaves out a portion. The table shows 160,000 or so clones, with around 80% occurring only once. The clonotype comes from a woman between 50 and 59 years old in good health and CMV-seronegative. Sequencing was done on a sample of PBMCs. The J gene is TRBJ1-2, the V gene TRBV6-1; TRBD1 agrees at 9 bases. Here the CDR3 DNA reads TGTGCCAGCAGTAGTGGACAGGGGCTTGACTATGGCTACACCTTC. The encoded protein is CASSSGQGLDYGYTF.